In this sample, the clone carrying this TCR beta chain turned up many times. Unique molecular identifiers were incorporated during preparation of the TCRbeta library. In TCRdb, the PCR reads were re-called with MiXCR into one record per CDR3 protein. The sample carries 80,000 to 95,000 distinct CDR3 sequences, roughly 8% recorded once. These data originate in a study of T-cell reconstitution after alpha-beta-depleted transplantation in children. Germline V gives CDR1 LGHNA, CDR2 YSLEER. CDR3 length equals 13 residues. V shed 0 bases and J shed 4 bases, with 5 bases lying between them. The sample here was PBMCs from the stem cell graft donor, taken from the stem cell graft. This rearrangement joins TRBV4-3 to TRBJ2-3; no definite D call. This TCR came from a human donor who donated a stem cell graft to a child with congenital amegakaryocytic thrombocytopenia. CDR3 sequence reads: CASSQERADTQYF. The CDR3, as DNA: TGCGCCAGCAGCCAAGAAAGGGCAGATACGCAGTATTTT.